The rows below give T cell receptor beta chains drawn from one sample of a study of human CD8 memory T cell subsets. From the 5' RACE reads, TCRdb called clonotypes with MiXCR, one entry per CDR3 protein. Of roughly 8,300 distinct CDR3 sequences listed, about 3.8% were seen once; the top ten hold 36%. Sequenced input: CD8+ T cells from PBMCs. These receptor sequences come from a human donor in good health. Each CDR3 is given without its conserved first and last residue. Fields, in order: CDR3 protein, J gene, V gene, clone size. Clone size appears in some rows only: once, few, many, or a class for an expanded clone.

CDR3aa: ASSPKARIDTEAF
j_gene: TRBJ1-1
v_gene: TRBV5-5
abundance: many

CDR3aa: ASSSDRVRGYNEQF
j_gene: TRBJ2-1
v_gene: TRBV28
abundance: many

CDR3aa: ASSSGNEQF
j_gene: TRBJ2-1
v_gene: TRBV12-3/TRBV12-4
abundance: NA

CDR3aa: ASSTQGLGGYT
j_gene: TRBJ1-2
v_gene: TRBV28
abundance: many

CDR3aa: ATSRMDDRSRETQY
j_gene: TRBJ2-5
v_gene: TRBV15
abundance: few

CDR3aa: ASSLPPASGRTGELF
j_gene: TRBJ2-2
v_gene: TRBV5-1
abundance: many

CDR3aa: ATYRGNAEAF
j_gene: TRBJ1-1
v_gene: TRBV28
abundance: many

CDR3aa: ASSPPLGGLNTDTQY
j_gene: TRBJ2-3
v_gene: TRBV19
abundance: few

CDR3aa: ASSLSRAGQETQY
j_gene: TRBJ2-5
v_gene: TRBV7-8
abundance: many

CDR3aa: ASSLGRGGRETQY
j_gene: TRBJ2-5
v_gene: TRBV7-8
abundance: many

CDR3aa: ASSFPPTTSGRDHNEQF
j_gene: TRBJ2-1
v_gene: TRBV13
abundance: few

CDR3aa: ASSLGQISNQPQH
j_gene: TRBJ1-5
v_gene: TRBV12-3/TRBV12-4
abundance: many

CDR3aa: ASSQGAGPYEQY
j_gene: TRBJ2-7
v_gene: TRBV14
abundance: many

CDR3aa: ASSLGLLGAGSNQPQH
j_gene: TRBJ1-5
v_gene: TRBV7-2
abundance: many

CDR3aa: ASASTSGGETQY
j_gene: TRBJ2-5
v_gene: TRBV6-6
abundance: NA

CDR3aa: ASSEGVSAEAF
j_gene: TRBJ1-1
v_gene: TRBV19
abundance: NA

CDR3aa: ASSETSSRQETQY
j_gene: TRBJ2-5
v_gene: TRBV2
abundance: NA

CDR3aa: ASSSDSGSPLH
j_gene: TRBJ1-6
v_gene: TRBV7-8
abundance: medium-sized

CDR3aa: ASSYYRSSSGDTQY
j_gene: TRBJ2-3
v_gene: TRBV6-6
abundance: few

CDR3aa: ASSLSGPPPHEQF
j_gene: TRBJ2-1
v_gene: TRBV28
abundance: many

CDR3aa: ASSYSDTSYEQY
j_gene: TRBJ2-7
v_gene: TRBV6-6
abundance: NA

CDR3aa: SARNAETQY
j_gene: TRBJ2-5
v_gene: TRBV20-1
abundance: NA

CDR3aa: ASSIVTGNQPQH
j_gene: TRBJ1-5
v_gene: TRBV19
abundance: many

CDR3aa: ASRHSGSPPETQY
j_gene: TRBJ2-5
v_gene: TRBV5-4
abundance: medium-sized

CDR3aa: SVEGYNEQF
j_gene: TRBJ2-1
v_gene: TRBV29-1
abundance: many

CDR3aa: ASSFRGWYEQY
j_gene: TRBJ2-7
v_gene: TRBV12-3/TRBV12-4
abundance: many

CDR3aa: SARDAGPDTDTQY
j_gene: TRBJ2-3
v_gene: TRBV20-1
abundance: many

CDR3aa: ASSPPAKPYEQY
j_gene: TRBJ2-7
v_gene: TRBV12-3/TRBV12-4
abundance: NA

CDR3aa: ASGGDRLAYNEQF
j_gene: TRBJ2-1
v_gene: TRBV5-1
abundance: many

CDR3aa: ASSLGGNTEAF
j_gene: TRBJ1-1
v_gene: TRBV5-1
abundance: many

CDR3aa: ASSPTVIHEQF
j_gene: TRBJ2-1
v_gene: TRBV12-3/TRBV12-4
abundance: few

CDR3aa: SARRGEATEAF
j_gene: TRBJ1-1
v_gene: TRBV29-1
abundance: many

CDR3aa: ASGDRGAPDFT
j_gene: TRBJ1-2
v_gene: TRBV12-3/TRBV12-4
abundance: many

CDR3aa: ASSAMGDFSYEQY
j_gene: TRBJ2-7
v_gene: TRBV5-5
abundance: many

CDR3aa: ASSPTWGGGEQY
j_gene: TRBJ2-7
v_gene: TRBV6-2/TRBV6-3
abundance: NA

CDR3aa: ASTSGTSGKQF
j_gene: TRBJ2-1
v_gene: TRBV12-3/TRBV12-4
abundance: few

CDR3aa: ASSLGSPGTEAF
j_gene: TRBJ1-1
v_gene: TRBV5-6
abundance: large

CDR3aa: SANERSGVSGTNTGELF
j_gene: TRBJ2-2
v_gene: TRBV20-1
abundance: many

CDR3aa: ASSASGQGAGGYT
j_gene: TRBJ1-2
v_gene: TRBV6-4
abundance: medium-sized